This TCR beta chain is from a study of cytomegalovirus exposure and HLA in healthy donors. The PCR was carried out with 60 Vbeta primers and 13 Jbeta primers. Clones were sequenced by immunoSEQ multiplex PCR, and TCRdb holds only the in-frame ones, with some missing. Altogether roughly 78,000 clones are present, over 55% being singletons, with the ten largest covering approximately 5.4%. The sequenced sample was PBMCs. This TCR was sampled from a man aged 25-40 years in good health and CMV-seropositive.

The CDR3 region is CASSLTGQNYGYTF. The CDR3 DNA reads as TGCGCCAGCAGCTTGACGGGACAGAATTATGGCTACACCTTC. The chain uses TRBV5-1 and TRBJ1-2; 7 nucleotides match TRBD1. Germline V CDR1 and CDR2: SGHRS, YFSETQ. The trim removed 1 base at V and 5 bases at J, leaving 5 bases unmatched. This CDR3 comprises 14 residues.